A single sample gave rise to the 30 T cell receptor beta chains below, sequenced in a study of read filtering for tumor transcriptome and immune sequencing. Molecular barcoded adaptors covering alpha/delta and beta/gamma chains were used on approximately 400 ng RNA. MiXCR, applied by TCRdb to the reads, yields one record per CDR3 protein. The sample has roughly 5,800 distinct CDR3 sequences, 23% seen once. The sequenced sample was a population of CD138-negative cells sorted from bone marrow. These receptors originate from a donor aged 40 or older with multiple myeloma.

In regard to this clonotype: A far larger clone is off by one base, so a read error is likely. V is TRBV12-3 or TRBV12-4 and J is TRBJ1-4; TRBD2 matches at 8 bases. The last part of the DNA fits TRBJ2-3 better; the J call may be wrong. The CDR3 is made up of 16 amino acids. CDR3: CASSLLFRGGTDAQYF. The CDR3, as DNA: TGTGCCAGCAGTTTATTGTTCCGGGGGGGCACAGATGCGCAGTATTTT.

This clonotype was counted only a few times. A much more abundant neighbour one base away suggests this may be a read error. The chain links TRBV29-1 to TRBJ2-7, with TRBD2 matching over 9 bases. Germline V gene sequence: CDR1 SQVTM, CDR2 ANQGSEA. After removal of 0 bases from V and 4 bases from J, the junction contained 7 bases not matched to a gene. The CDR3 spans 15 residues. The CDR3 loop reads CSVEEPAGGMYEQYF. CDR3 nucleotide sequence: TGCAGCGTTGAAGAGCCAGCGGGAGGAATGTACGAGCAGTACTTC.

This clonotype appeared many times. The gene calls are TRBV20-1 and TRBJ2-1; D is unclear. The length of the CDR3 is 13 residues. The germline V and J ends were trimmed by 6 bases and 4 bases, with 13 bases remaining between them. The germline gives CDR1 DFQATT, CDR2 SNEGSKA (reference sequence). CDR3 protein: CSAGQALYNEQFF. In nucleotides, the CDR3 is TGCAGTGCCGGTCAGGCTTTATACAATGAGCAGTTCTTC.

V is TRBV4-2 and J is TRBJ2-7, with D unresolved. Germline values: CDR1 LGHNA, CDR2 YNFKEQ. V gave up 1 base and J gave up 0 bases, with 7 bases separating them. This CDR3 is 14 amino acids long. The CDR3 is CASSQADHSYEQYF. The CDR3 nucleotides are TGTGCCAGCAGCCAAGCGGACCACTCCTACGAGCAGTACTTC.

This clonotype was found many times. This chain links TRBV29-1 with TRBJ2-2, with D maybe TRBD1 (6 bases). The ends were cut back, 5 bases at V and 6 bases at J, with 19 bases in the middle. The CDR3 has 15 residues. CDR1 SQVTM and CDR2 ANQGSEA come from the germline V gene. The CDR3 spells CSVNGMRGLAGELFF. Here the CDR3 DNA reads TGCAGCGTTAATGGGATGAGGGGGTTAGCCGGGGAGCTGTTTTTT.

This clonotype is deemed medium-sized. This chain connects TRBV29-1 to TRBJ2-7; D is unclear. From germline, CDR1 is SQVTM and CDR2 ANQGSEA. Trimming removed 4 bases at V and 4 bases at J, with 8 bases between. This CDR3 is built from 11 residues. The CDR3 reads CSVAGVYEQYF. The CDR3 DNA reads TGCAGCGTTGCCGGTGTATACGAGCAGTACTTC.

By its share, this clonotype is medium-sized (0.01 to 0.1%). The V and J genes are TRBV5-1 and TRBJ2-1; 7 bases are a match to TRBD1. Germline CDR1 is SGHRS and CDR2 is YFSETQ. This CDR3 contains 15 residues. Trimming cost V 0 bases and J 4 bases; bases outside gene matches: 4. The CDR3 protein is CASSLGTGVYNEQFF. For the CDR3, the DNA is TGCGCCAGCAGCTTGGGAACAGGGGTTTACAATGAGCAGTTCTTC.

J is TRBJ2-7 and V is TRBV7-2; D is unresolved. CDR3 length equals 14 residues. Germline values: CDR1 SGHTA, CDR2 FQGNSA. V was shortened by 3 bases and J by 0 bases, with 9 bases between the two germline ends. CDR3: CASSFRVSSYEQYF. In DNA, the CDR3 is TGTGCCAGCAGCTTTAGGGTATCCTCCTACGAGCAGTACTTC.

About this clonotype itself: This likely stems from a read error, as it lies one base from a far larger clone. This chain connects TRBV7-8 to TRBJ1-1; D is undetermined. Germline loops: CDR1 SGHVS, CDR2 FQNEAQ. Trimming removed 7 bases from V and 0 bases from J, with 24 bases in between. The CDR3 runs 18 residues. CDR3 loop: CASTPFSPWVRVNTEAFF. CDR3 coding DNA: TGTGCCAGCACCCCCTTCTCTCCCTGGGTTAGGGTGAACACTGAAGCTTTCTTT.

This clonotype was counted ten times or more. The genes are TRBV29-1 and TRBJ2-3; 7 bases are shared with TRBD2. From germline, CDR1 is SQVTM and CDR2 ANQGSEA. Germline trimming cut 4 bases from V and 1 base from J; bases unmatched to any gene: 5. CDR3 length equals 14 residues. CDR3 bases: TGCAGCGTTGTGGGGACTACCCGCACAGATACGCAGTATTTT. Encoded protein: CSVVGTTRTDTQYF.

About this clonotype: Since a much larger clone is just one base distant, this may be a read error. The chain employs TRBV7-9 and TRBJ2-7, with D tentatively TRBD2 (6 bases). This CDR3 comprises 14 residues. The germline CDR1 and CDR2 sequences are SEHNR and FQNEAQ (reference sequence). The CDR3 reads CASSFRGRTYEQCF. CDR3 DNA: TGTGCCAGCAGCTTTCGGGGGAGGACCTACGAGCAGTGCTTC.

Comments on this clonotype: A far bigger clonotype differs at one base, so this is likely a read error. V gene TRBV11-1 combines with J gene TRBJ2-7, with 9 bases that match TRBD1. Germline lookup yields CDR1 SGHAT and CDR2 FQDESV (reference sequence). The CDR3 runs 14 residues. This CDR3 reads CASSSRDRDHEQHF. In DNA, the CDR3 is TGTGCCAGCAGCTCAAGGGACAGGGACCACGAGCAGCACTTC. The full variable domain, rest sourced from reference TRBV11-1 and TRBJ2-7, is EAEVAQSPRYKITEKSQAVAFWCDPISGHATLYWYRQILGQGPELLVQFQDESVVDDSQLPKDRFSAERLKGVDSTLKIQPAELGDSAMYLCASSSRDRDHEQHFGPGTRLTVT.

This clonotype was counted at least ten times. The genes are TRBV27 and TRBJ1-6; unclear D gene. Germline CDR1 is MNHEY and CDR2 is SMNVEV (reference sequence). V dropped 5 bases and J dropped 14 bases, with 16 bases sitting between them. The CDR3 consists of 13 residues. In nucleotides, the CDR3 is TGTGCCAGCAGTCCCCCCCCCGGCCTCACCCTCCACTTT. Translating it yields CASSPPPGLTLHF.

Regarding this clonotype: Here the CDR3 omits its conserved ending phenylalanine or tryptophan, so a read error is the likely source. The V call is TRBV2, the J call TRBJ1-5; no clear D. The CDR3 is 13 amino acids. The germline V gene has CDR1 SNHLY and CDR2 FYNNEI. Trimming shortened V by 1 base and J by 9 bases, and 10 bases separated the two germline ends. The CDR3 is CASSEGFVRPQHL. In DNA, the CDR3 is TGTGCCAGCAGTGAAGGGTTTGTTCGGCCCCAGCATCTT.

On this clonotype: A far larger clone is a single base away, which makes a read error likely. V gene TRBV6-2 or TRBV6-3 combines with J gene TRBJ2-1; 8 bases agree with TRBD2. The CDR3 consists of 15 residues. Germline values: CDR1 MNHEY, CDR2 SVGEGT. CDR3 in DNA: TGTGCCAGCAGTACGAGCGGGGGCTCCTGCAATGAGCAGTTCTTC. Encoded protein: CASSTSGGSCNEQFF.

Ten or more counts support this clonotype. The chain has TRBV10-3 and TRBJ2-3; D may be TRBD2 (6 bases). V was cut by 10 bases and J by 0 bases, with 11 bases left in between. CDR1 and CDR2 (germline): ENHRY, SYGVKD. CDR3 size: 13 residues. The CDR3, as DNA: TGTGCCACCGGAGGGACTAGCACAGATACGCAGTATTTT. It yields the protein CATGGTSTDTQYF.

This clonotype was seen repeatedly, ten times or more. The genes are TRBV7-2 and TRBJ2-7, with 8 bases identical to TRBD2. The CDR3 is 14 amino acids. The J segment lost 2 bases and the V segment lost 5 bases, leaving 5 bases of the junction unmatched. Germline lookup yields CDR1 SGHTA and CDR2 FQGNSA. The CDR3 DNA follows: TGTGCCAGCAGCCATGGACTAGCTCCCTACGAGCAGTACTTC. This codes for CASSHGLAPYEQYF.

In this sample, this clonotype turned up a few times. The chain carries TRBV9 and TRBJ2-1; 10 bases match TRBD2. V was pared by 0 bases and J by 5 bases, with 2 bases of the junction left unmatched. The CDR3 extends over 15 amino acids. Per the germline V gene, CDR1 is SGDLS and CDR2 is YYNGEE. This chain's CDR3 is CASSVVGLADNEQFF. DNA for the CDR3: TGTGCCAGCAGCGTAGTAGGACTAGCGGACAATGAGCAGTTCTTC.

This clonotype came up many times. The chain combines TRBV12-3 or TRBV12-4 with TRBJ2-3; 8 bases align to TRBD1. The CDR3 extends over 13 amino acids. The junction had 1 base not matched to a gene; V was cut back by 8 bases and J by 0 bases. The CDR3, as DNA: TGTGCCAGCCGGGACAGGAGCACAGATACGCAGTATTTT. Amino acid sequence: CASRDRSTDTQYF.

This clonotype was recorded a few times. The chain links TRBV18 to TRBJ2-1, with no clear D. Trimming cost V 3 bases and J 0 bases, with 9 bases left between them. The CDR3 extends over 15 amino acids. The germline V gene encodes CDR1 KGHSH and CDR2 LQKENI. The chain's CDR3 is CASSPETSSYNEQFF. As DNA, the CDR3 is TGTGCCAGCTCACCTGAGACCAGCTCCTACAATGAGCAGTTCTTC.

This clonotype has at least ten counts. The chain joins TRBV4-3 to TRBJ2-1, with 8 bases matching TRBD2. The trim removed 0 bases at V and 8 bases at J, leaving 3 bases unmatched. The germline V gene has CDR1 LGHNA and CDR2 YSLEER. The CDR3 extends over 14 amino acids. The CDR3 sequence is CASSQDRTSYEQFF. The CDR3 DNA sequence: TGCGCCAGCAGCCAAGATAGGACTAGCTATGAGCAGTTCTTC.

This clonotype was seen repeatedly, ten times or more. This CDR3 is CASSLLGQSWNEQFF. CDR3 nucleotide sequence: TGTGCCAGCAGTTTGCTTGGGCAGTCCTGGAATGAGCAGTTCTTC. The chain uses TRBV12-3 or TRBV12-4 and TRBJ2-1; D is uncertain. This CDR3 spans 15 amino acids. The V gene lost 3 bases and the J gene lost 7 bases, with 16 bases spanning the gap.

Concerning this clonotype itself: Relative to the germline gene, one junction end is altered; a read error may explain this. The genes are TRBV3-1 and TRBJ2-7; 7 nucleotides match TRBD2. The CDR3 is 14 amino acids. From germline, CDR1 is LGHDT and CDR2 YNNKEL (reference sequence). CDR3: CASSQGTSAYEQHF. In nucleotides, the CDR3 is TGTGCCAGCAGCCAAGGTACTAGCGCCTACGAGCAGCACTTC.

Many counts were recorded for this clonotype. The V gene is TRBV5-1, the J gene TRBJ2-7; D is uncertain. The CDR3 spans 13 residues. V lost 1 base, J lost 5 bases, and 10 bases lay in between. The V gene's germline CDR1 is SGHRS and CDR2 YFSETQ. The CDR3 bases are TGCGCCAGCAGCTTGCGGCAGAACCACGAGCAGTACTTC. It translates to CASSLRQNHEQYF.

For this clonotype: A read error may account for a junction end that differs from germline. V is TRBV11-1 and J is TRBJ1-1, with D maybe TRBD1 (5 bases). The CDR3 runs 15 residues. CDR1 and CDR2 from the germline V gene are SGHAT and FQDESV (reference sequence). As DNA, the CDR3 is TGTGTCAGCGGCTTAGACCAGGGCTGGAACACTGAAGCTTTCTTT. Its protein is CVSGLDQGWNTEAFF.

This clonotype is categorized as medium-sized. V and J are TRBV27 and TRBJ2-6; TRBD1 agrees at 7 bases. The J segment lost 0 bases and the V segment lost 6 bases, leaving 8 bases of the junction unmatched. From germline, CDR1 is MNHEY and CDR2 SMNVEV (reference sequence). CDR3 length equals 17 residues. The DNA for the CDR3 is TGTGCCAGCAGCTCGGACAGGATTCACTCTGGGGCCAACGTCCTGACTTTC. Translated: CASSSDRIHSGANVLTF.

This clonotype was found many times. V gene TRBV29-1 combines with J gene TRBJ1-2; D unresolved. The CDR3 is 14 amino acids. Germline V gives CDR1 SQVTM, CDR2 ANQGSEA. V gave up 2 bases and J gave up 3 bases, with 13 bases separating them. CDR3 sequence (DNA): TGCAGCGTTGAAAGTCCCGGTGTAGACTATGGCTACACCTTC. Its translation is CSVESPGVDYGYTF.

Turning to this clonotype: At one end, the junction sequence differs from germline, possibly due to a read error. The gene calls are TRBV29-1 and TRBJ2-1; D not certain. This CDR3 is built from 11 residues. Per germline, CDR1 SQVTM and CDR2 ANQGSEA. CDR3 in DNA: TGCAGCGACGCCTTAGGAAGTGAGCAGTTATTC. It encodes CSDALGSEQLF.

In its sample, this clonotype was seen many times. This chain uses TRBV28 with TRBJ2-5, with D possibly TRBD2 on 6 matching bases. With 5 bases removed from V and 4 bases from J, the gap between germline ends came to 14 bases. Germline CDR1 reads MDHEN; CDR2 reads SYDVKM. The CDR3 runs 14 residues. The chain's CDR3 is CASSSGGVGETQYF. Written as DNA, the CDR3 is TGTGCCAGCAGTAGCGGCGGGGTCGGAGAGACCCAGTACTTC.

To note about this clonotype: One end of the junction fails to match germline, which may point to a read error. This chain joins TRBV6-5 and TRBJ2-2; D might be TRBD1 (6 bases). There are 17 residues in the CDR3. Germline values: CDR1 MNHEY, CDR2 SVGAGI. The chain's CDR3 is CASSPELTGILPRGAVF. DNA for the CDR3: TGTGCCAGCAGTCCAGAACTCACCGGGATTCTCCCCAGGGGAGCTGTTTTT.